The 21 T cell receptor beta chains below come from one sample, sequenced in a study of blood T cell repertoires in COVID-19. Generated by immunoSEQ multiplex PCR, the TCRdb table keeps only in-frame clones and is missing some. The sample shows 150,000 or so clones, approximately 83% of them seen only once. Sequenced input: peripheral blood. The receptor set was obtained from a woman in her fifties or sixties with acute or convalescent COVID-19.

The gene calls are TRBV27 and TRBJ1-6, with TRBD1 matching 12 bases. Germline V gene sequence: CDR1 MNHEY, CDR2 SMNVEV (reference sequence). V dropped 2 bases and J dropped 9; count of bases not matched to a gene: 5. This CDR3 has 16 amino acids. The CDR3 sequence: CASSLTGTGGGSPLHF. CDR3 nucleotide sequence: TGTGCCAGCAGTTTAACCGGGACAGGGGGCGGTTCACCCCTCCACTTT.

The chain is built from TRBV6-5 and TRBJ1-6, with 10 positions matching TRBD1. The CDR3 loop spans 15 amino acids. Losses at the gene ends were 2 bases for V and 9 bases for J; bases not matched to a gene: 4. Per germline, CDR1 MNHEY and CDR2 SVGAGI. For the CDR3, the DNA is TGTGCCAGCAGTTACACCGGGACAGGGGTTTCACCCCTCCACTTT. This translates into CASSYTGTGVSPLHF.

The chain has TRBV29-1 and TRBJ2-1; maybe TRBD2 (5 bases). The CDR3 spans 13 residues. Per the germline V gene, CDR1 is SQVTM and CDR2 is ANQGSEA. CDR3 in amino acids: CRVSSRANSEQFF. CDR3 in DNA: TGCAGGGTGTCTTCGCGGGCGAACAGTGAGCAGTTCTTC.

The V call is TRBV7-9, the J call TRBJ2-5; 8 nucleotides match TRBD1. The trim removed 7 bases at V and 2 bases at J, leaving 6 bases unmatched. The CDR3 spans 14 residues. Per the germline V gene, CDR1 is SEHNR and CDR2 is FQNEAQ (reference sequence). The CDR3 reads CASTTDRVQETQYF. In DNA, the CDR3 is TGTGCCAGCACCACGGACAGGGTACAAGAGACCCAGTACTTC.

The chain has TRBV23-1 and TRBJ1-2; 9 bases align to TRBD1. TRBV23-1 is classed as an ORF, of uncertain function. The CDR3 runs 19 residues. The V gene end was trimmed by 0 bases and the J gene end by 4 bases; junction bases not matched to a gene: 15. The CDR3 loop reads CASSQSGLVAGTGSYGYTF. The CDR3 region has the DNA TGCGCCAGCAGTCAATCCGGGTTAGTAGCCGGGACAGGGAGCTATGGCTACACCTTC.

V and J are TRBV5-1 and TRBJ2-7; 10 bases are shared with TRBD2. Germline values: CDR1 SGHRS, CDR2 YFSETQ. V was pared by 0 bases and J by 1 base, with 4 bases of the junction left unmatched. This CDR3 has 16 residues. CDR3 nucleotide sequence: TGCGCCAGCAGCTTGGGCCCTAGCGGGGGTTCCTACGAGCAGTACTTC. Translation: CASSLGPSGGSYEQYF.

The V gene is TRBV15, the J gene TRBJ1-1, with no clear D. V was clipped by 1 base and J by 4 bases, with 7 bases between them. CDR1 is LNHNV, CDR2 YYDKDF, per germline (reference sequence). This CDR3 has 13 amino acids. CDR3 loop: CATSRAEATEAFF. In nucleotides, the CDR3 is TGTGCCACCAGCAGAGCGGAGGCCACTGAAGCTTTCTTT.

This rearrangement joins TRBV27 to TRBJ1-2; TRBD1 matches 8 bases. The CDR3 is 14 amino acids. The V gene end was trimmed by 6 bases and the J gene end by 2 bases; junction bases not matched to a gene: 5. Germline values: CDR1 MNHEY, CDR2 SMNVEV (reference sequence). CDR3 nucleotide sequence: TGTGCCAGCAGACCGGGACAGGCGAACTATGGCTACACCTTC. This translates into CASRPGQANYGYTF.

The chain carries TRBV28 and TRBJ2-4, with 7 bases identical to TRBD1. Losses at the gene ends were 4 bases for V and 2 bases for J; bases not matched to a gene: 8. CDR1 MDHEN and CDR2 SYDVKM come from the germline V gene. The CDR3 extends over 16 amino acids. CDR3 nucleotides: TGTGCCAGCAGTTCTACCGACAGGGAACCCAAAAACATTCAGTACTTC. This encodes CASSSTDREPKNIQYF.

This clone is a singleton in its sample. CDR3 residues: CASSLALDSQETQYF. DNA for the CDR3: TGCGCCAGCAGCTTGGCCCTTGACAGCCAAGAGACCCAGTACTTC. The rearrangement joins TRBV5-1 to TRBJ2-5, with D possibly TRBD1 on 5 matching bases. Per germline, CDR1 SGHRS and CDR2 YFSETQ. V dropped 0 bases and J dropped 1 base, with 10 bases sitting between them. The CDR3 spans 15 residues.

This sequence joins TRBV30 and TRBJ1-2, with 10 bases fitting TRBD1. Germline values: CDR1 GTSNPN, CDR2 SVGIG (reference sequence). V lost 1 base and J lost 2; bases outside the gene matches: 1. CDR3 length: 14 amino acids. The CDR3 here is CAWSATGGNYGYTF. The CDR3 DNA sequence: TGTGCCTGGAGTGCGACAGGGGGCAACTATGGCTACACCTTC. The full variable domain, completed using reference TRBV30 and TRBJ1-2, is SQTIHQWPATLVQPVGSPLSLECTVEGTSNPNLYWYRQAAGRGLQLLFYSVGIGQISSEVPQNLSASRPQDRQFILSSKKLLLSDSGFYLCAWSATGGNYGYTFGSGTRLTVV.

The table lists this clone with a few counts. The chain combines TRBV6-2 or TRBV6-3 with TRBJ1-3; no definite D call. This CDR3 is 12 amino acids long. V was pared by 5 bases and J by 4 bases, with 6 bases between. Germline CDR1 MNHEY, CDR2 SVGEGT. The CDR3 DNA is TGTGCCAGCAGTCTTAGCGGAAACACCATATATTTT. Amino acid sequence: CASSLSGNTIYF.

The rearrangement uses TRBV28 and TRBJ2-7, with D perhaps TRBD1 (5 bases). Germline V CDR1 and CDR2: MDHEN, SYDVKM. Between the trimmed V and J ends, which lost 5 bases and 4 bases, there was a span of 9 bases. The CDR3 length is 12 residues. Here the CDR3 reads CASSLGQYEQYF. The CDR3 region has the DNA TGTGCCAGCAGTCTCGGACAATACGAGCAGTACTTC.

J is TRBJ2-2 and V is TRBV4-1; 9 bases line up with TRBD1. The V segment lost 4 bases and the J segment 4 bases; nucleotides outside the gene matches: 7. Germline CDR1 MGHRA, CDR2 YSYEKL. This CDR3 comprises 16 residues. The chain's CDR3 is CASSPGQGKGTGELFF. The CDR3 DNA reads TGCGCCAGCAGCCCGGGACAGGGTAAGGGCACCGGGGAGCTGTTTTTT.

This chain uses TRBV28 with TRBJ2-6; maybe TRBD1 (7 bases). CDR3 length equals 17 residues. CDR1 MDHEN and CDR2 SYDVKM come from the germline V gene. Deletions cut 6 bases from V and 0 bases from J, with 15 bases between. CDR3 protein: CASSQGGLFSGANVLTF. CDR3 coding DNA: TGTGCCAGCAGCCAGGGGGGACTGTTCTCTGGGGCCAACGTCCTGACTTTC. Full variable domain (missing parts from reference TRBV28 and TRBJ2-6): DVKVTQSSRYLVKRTGEKVFLECVQDMDHENMFWYRQDPGLGLRLIYFSYDVKMKEKGDIPEGYSVSREKKERFSLILESASTNQTSMYLCASSQGGLFSGANVLTFGAGSRLTVL.

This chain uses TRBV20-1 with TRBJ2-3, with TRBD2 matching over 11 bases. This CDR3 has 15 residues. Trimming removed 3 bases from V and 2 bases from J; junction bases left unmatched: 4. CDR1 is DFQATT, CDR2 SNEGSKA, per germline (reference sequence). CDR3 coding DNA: TGCAGTGCTAGTAAGACTAGCGGGAACACAGATACGCAGTATTTT. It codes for CSASKTSGNTDTQYF.

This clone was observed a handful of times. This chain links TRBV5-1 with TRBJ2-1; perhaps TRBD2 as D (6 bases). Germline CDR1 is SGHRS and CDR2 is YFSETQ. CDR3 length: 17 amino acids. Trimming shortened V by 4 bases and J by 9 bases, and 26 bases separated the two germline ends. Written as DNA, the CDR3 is TGCGCCAGCAGCCGGAGACCCAACACGGATGGGGGGACTGAGCAGTTCTTC. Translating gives CASSRRPNTDGGTEQFF.

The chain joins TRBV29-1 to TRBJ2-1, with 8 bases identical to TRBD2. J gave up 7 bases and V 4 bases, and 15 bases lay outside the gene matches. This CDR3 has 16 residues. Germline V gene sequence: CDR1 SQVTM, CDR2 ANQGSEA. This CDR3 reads CSVGSSGEGMLNEQFF. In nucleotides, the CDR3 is TGCAGCGTTGGGAGTAGCGGGGAGGGCATGTTAAATGAGCAGTTCTTC.

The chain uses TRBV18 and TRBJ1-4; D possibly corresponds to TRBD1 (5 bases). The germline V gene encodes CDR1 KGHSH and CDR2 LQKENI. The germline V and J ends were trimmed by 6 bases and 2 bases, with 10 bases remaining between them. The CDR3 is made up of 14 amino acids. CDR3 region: CASSEGNTNEKLFF. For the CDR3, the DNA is TGTGCCAGCTCGGAGGGGAATACTAATGAAAAACTGTTTTTT.

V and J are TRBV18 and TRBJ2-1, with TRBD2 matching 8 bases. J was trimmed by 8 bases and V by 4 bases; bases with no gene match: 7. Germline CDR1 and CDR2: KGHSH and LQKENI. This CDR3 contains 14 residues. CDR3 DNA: TGTGCCAGCTCACGAAGCGGGAGTCGGGATGAGCAGTTCTTC. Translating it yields CASSRSGSRDEQFF.

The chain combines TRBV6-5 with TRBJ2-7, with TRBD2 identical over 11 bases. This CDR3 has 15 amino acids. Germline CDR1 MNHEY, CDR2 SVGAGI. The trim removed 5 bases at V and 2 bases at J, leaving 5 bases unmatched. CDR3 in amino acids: CASSPLAGGAYEQYF. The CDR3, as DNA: TGTGCCAGCAGTCCCTTAGCGGGAGGGGCCTACGAGCAGTACTTC.